The rows below give T cell receptor beta chains drawn from one sample of a study of cytomegalovirus exposure and HLA in healthy donors. Clones were read by immunoSEQ multiplex PCR, and TCRdb kept only the in-frame ones, dropping some. The sample records around 130,000 clones, about 81% being singletons. Sequences were obtained from PBMCs. These receptors all stem from a woman between 35 and 50 years old in good health and CMV-seropositive. CDR3s include the opening cysteine and the closing phenylalanine or tryptophan.

>TRBJ2-4|TRBV15
CATSRDLENIQYF
>TRBJ1-5|TRBV19
CASSISGNSNQPQHF
>TRBJ2-3|TRBV18
CASSPKVVHSSTDTQYF
>TRBJ2-1|TRBV10-2
CASSSGTGGGEQFF
>TRBJ2-1|TRBV28
CASSLIAGLAYNEQFF
>TRBJ2-3|TRBV19
CASRLLGGTDTQYF
>TRBJ2-3|TRBV13
CASSFVEGGYTDTQYF
>TRBJ2-3|TRBV4-3
CASSQEPFQGAQDTQYF
>TRBJ2-7|TRBV11-2
CASSSRGTVSYEQYF
>TRBJ1-3|TRBV5-6
CASSITGQPAGNTIYF
>TRBJ1-4|TRBV4-2
CASSQDNLRATNEKLFF
>TRBJ2-1|TRBV4-3
CASSQELAGVGEQFF
>TRBJ2-7|TRBV7-9
CASSFTSGYEQYF
>TRBJ2-7|TRBV6-1
CASSATGSYEQYF
>TRBJ2-1|TRBV9
CASSGDHRGSYNEQFF
>NA|TRBV5-4
CASSPFAGGPSYEQYF
>TRBJ2-5|TRBV7-8
CASSRQGGPAGEQYF
>TRBJ2-2|TRBV2
CASSEDIFAHRGTGELFF
>TRBJ2-7|TRBV7-8
CASSHNRLRITYEQYF
>TRBJ2-7|TRBV10-3
CAITGGDYEQYF
>TRBJ1-1|TRBV6-5
CASSYSIGSGTEAFF
>TRBJ2-3|TRBV4-2
CASSRLAGGLSTDTQYF
>TRBJ1-6|TRBV27
CASSIDSDSPLHF
>TRBJ2-1|TRBV10-1
CASSESWSNEQFF
>TRBJ1-4|TRBV9
CASSVKGTGGNEKLFF
>TRBJ1-2|TRBV30
CAWSVTGAANYGYTF
>TRBJ1-1|TRBV7-2
CASSLVGTSEAFF
>TRBJ1-5|TRBV18
CASSPGAGNQPQHF
>TRBJ1-2|TRBV20-1
CNQGAGGYTF
>TRBJ1-2|TRBV7-2
CASSSGQGYGYTF
>TRBJ2-2|TRBV29-1
CSVLLGLAGGPNTGELFF
>TRBJ1-5|TRBV6-1
CASAGHQPQHF
>TRBJ1-1|TRBV9
CASSVGGTGRAFF
>TRBJ2-5|TRBV11-2
CASSLGLDQYF
>TRBJ2-1|TRBV30
CAWRAAGGYNEQFF
>TRBJ2-5|TRBV19
CASSIGLAGEALRETQYF
>TRBJ1-6|TRBV11-2
CASSVRGIWSYNSPLHF
>TRBJ2-7|TRBV18
CASSPWTGGYEQYF
>TRBJ2-5|TRBV2
CASSPPGLAGQETQYF
>TRBJ1-3|TRBV7-9
CASSLRQGLSGNTIYF
>TRBJ2-7|TRBV9
CASSPQLRTGFSEQYF
>TRBJ2-1|TRBV27
CASSFLAGEEFF
>TRBJ2-1|TRBV25-1
CASSEGLVGDNEQFF
>TRBJ2-1|TRBV9
CASSVGGGPNNEQFF
>TRBJ2-5|TRBV5-1
CASRLDIRQETQYF
>TRBJ2-7|TRBV6-5
CASSSEQVGSYEQYF